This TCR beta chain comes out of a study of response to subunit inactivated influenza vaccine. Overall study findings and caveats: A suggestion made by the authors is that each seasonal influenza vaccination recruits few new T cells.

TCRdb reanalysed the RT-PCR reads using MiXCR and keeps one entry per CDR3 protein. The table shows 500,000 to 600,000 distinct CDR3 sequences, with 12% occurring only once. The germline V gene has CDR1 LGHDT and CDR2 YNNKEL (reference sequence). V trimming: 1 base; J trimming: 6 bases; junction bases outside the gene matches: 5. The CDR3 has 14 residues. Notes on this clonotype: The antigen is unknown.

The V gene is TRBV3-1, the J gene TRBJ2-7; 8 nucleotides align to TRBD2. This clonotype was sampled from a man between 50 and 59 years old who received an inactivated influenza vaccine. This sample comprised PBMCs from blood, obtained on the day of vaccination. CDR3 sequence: CASSQGLANCEQYF. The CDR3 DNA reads TGTGCCAGCAGCCAAGGACTAGCGAACTGCGAGCAGTACTTC.